This is a list of T cell receptor beta chains from one sample in a study of cytotoxic CD8 clonotypes in ibrutinib-treated CLL. Using immunoSEQ multiplex PCR, the repertoire was profiled, and TCRdb retains in-frame clones only, with some absent. The sample includes a few hundred thousand clones, 70% seen only once; the top ten take 15%. This specimen consisted of PBMCs, obtained after 24 months of ibrutinib treatment. Receptors originate from a human donor with chronic lymphocytic leukemia. The CDR3 runs from the conserved cysteine through the conserved F or W. D genes are given only for firm matches. Only some rows state a clone size, as once, few, many or a class for expanded clones.

D gene,J gene,V gene,clone size,CDR3 DNA,CDR3 protein
TRBD2,TRBJ2-2,TRBV19,NA,TGTGCCAGTAGTAAAGTAGCGGGAGCAGGGACCGGGGAGCTGTTTTTT,CASSKVAGAGTGELFF
NA,TRBJ2-4,TRBV1,NA,TGCACCAGGTTGACTAGCGGACCGGAAAACATTCAGTACTTC,CTRLTSGPENIQYF
NA,TRBJ1-1,TRBV19,NA,TGTGCCAGTAAGGCAGGGTCCCTGAACACTGAAGCTTTCTTT,CASKAGSLNTEAFF
NA,TRBJ1-1,TRBV9,few,TGTGCCAGCAGCGTAGGTCCGGGGAACACTGAAGCTTTCTTT,CASSVGPGNTEAFF
TRBD2,TRBJ2-5,TRBV2,NA,TGTGCCAGTGGACTAGCGGGAGTTTTTGAGACCCAGTACTTC,CASGLAGVFETQYF
NA,TRBJ2-5,TRBV19,NA,TGTGCCAGTAGTCCCACGCAGGGCGCTATGTACCAAGAGACCCAGTACTTC,CASSPTQGAMYQETQYF
NA,TRBJ1-2,TRBV15,NA,TGTGCCACCTCGGGCGGGAACTATGGCTACACCTTC,CATSGGNYGYTF
NA,TRBJ2-5,TRBV7-3,NA,TGTGCCAGCAGCCCGAGGGGTTCGGAGACCCAGTACTTC,CASSPRGSETQYF
NA,TRBJ2-2,TRBV29-1,NA,TGCAGCGTTATTACAGGTCCAACCTCGAACACCGGGGAGCTGTTTTTT,CSVITGPTSNTGELFF
TRBD2,TRBJ2-1,TRBV4-2,NA,TGTGCCAGCAGCCAGGAGCGGGGGAGCTCCTACAATGAGCAGTTCTTC,CASSQERGSSYNEQFF
NA,TRBJ1-1,TRBV29-1,NA,TGCAGCGCCGACTATGAAGCTTTCTTT,CSADYEAFF
NA,TRBJ2-1,TRBV6-1,NA,TGTGCCAGCAGTGAAGCTGCCACAAGGTCAGGGTACAATGAGCAGTTCTTC,CASSEAATRSGYNEQFF
NA,TRBJ2-7,TRBV9,once,TGTGCCAGCAGCGCCCACGATCTACGGCACGAGCAGTACTTC,CASSAHDLRHEQYF
NA,TRBJ2-7,TRBV28,NA,TGTGCCAGCAGTTCCCTTCCGATTGGGGACTACGAGCAGTACTTC,CASSSLPIGDYEQYF
NA,TRBJ2-7,TRBV25-1,once,TGTGCCAGCAGTGAATACATCTTGGGCTACGAGCAGTACTTC,CASSEYILGYEQYF
NA,TRBJ1-5,TRBV5-1,once,TGCGCCAGCAGCTTGGCGGGTAGCAATCAGCCCCAGCATTTT,CASSLAGSNQPQHF
TRBD1,TRBJ2-2,TRBV2,NA,TGTGCCAGCAGTGAAGTTTATTGGACAGGGGACCGGGAGCTGTTTTTT,CASSEVYWTGDRELFF
NA,TRBJ1-2,TRBV5-4,NA,TGTGCCAGCAGCTTACACCCAACTAACTATGGCTACACCTTC,CASSLHPTNYGYTF
NA,TRBJ1-2,TRBV30,NA,TGTGCCTGGAGTATCGGGGGGCGGACAGATGGCTACACCTTC,CAWSIGGRTDGYTF
TRBD1,TRBJ2-7,TRBV5-1,NA,TGCGCCAGCAGCTTGGGGGACAGGGTTATCGAGCAGTACTTC,CASSLGDRVIEQYF
TRBD1,TRBJ2-7,TRBV29-1,NA,TGCAGCGTCCCGGGACAGGGACCTTACGAGCAGTACTTC,CSVPGQGPYEQYF
TRBD1,TRBJ2-5,TRBV5-1,NA,TGCGCCAGCAGCTACACCGGGACAGGGGCTTTAGAGACCCAGTACTTC,CASSYTGTGALETQYF
NA,TRBJ2-6,TRBV30,NA,TGTGCCTGGAGTGTACAGGGTAAAGCTGGGGCCAACGTCCTGACTTTC,CAWSVQGKAGANVLTF
TRBD1,TRBJ1-1,TRBV7-8,few,TGTGCCAGCAGCTTAGAGGGGGCGCTTCCTGAAGCTTTCTTT,CASSLEGALPEAFF
NA,TRBJ1-5,TRBV6-4,NA,TGTGCCAGCAGTGACCGCAGGTCGCTTCAGGGCGGGAATCATCAGCCCCAGCATTTT,CASSDRRSLQGGNHQPQHF
NA,TRBJ2-7,TRBV19,NA,TGTGCCAGTAGCGACCCAACTATTTCCTACGAGCAGTACTTC,CASSDPTISYEQYF
TRBD2,TRBJ2-3,TRBV14,NA,TGTGCCAGCAGCCAAGATCCGGCGGGGGGGTGGACAGATACGCAGTATTTT,CASSQDPAGGWTDTQYF
NA,TRBJ1-1,TRBV5-1,few,TGCGCCAGCAGCCCCCACCGACCGGACCACACTGAAGCTTTCTTT,CASSPHRPDHTEAFF
TRBD1,TRBJ1-3,TRBV28,NA,TGTGCCAGCAGTTTATCAGGGGGAGTTGGAAACACCATATATTTT,CASSLSGGVGNTIYF
TRBD1,TRBJ2-5,TRBV5-6,NA,TGTGCCAGCAGCAAATGGGACAGGGTGTGGCAAGAGACCCAGTACTTC,CASSKWDRVWQETQYF
NA,TRBJ2-2,TRBV7-9,NA,TGTGCCAGCTGGCGAGACACCAACACCGGGGAGCTGTTTTTT,CASWRDTNTGELFF
NA,TRBJ1-1,TRBV29-1,NA,TGCAGCGTTGAAAGGCGGGTAGACACTGAAGCTTTCTTT,CSVERRVDTEAFF
NA,TRBJ2-7,TRBV19,NA,TGTGCCAGTAGTAGAGGGCCCTCCTACGAGCAGTACTTC,CASSRGPSYEQYF
NA,TRBJ2-3,TRBV2,NA,TGTGCCAGCAGTGAAACGGTACTTTCTAGCACAGATACGCAGTATTTT,CASSETVLSSTDTQYF
NA,TRBJ2-7,TRBV7-3,NA,TGTGCCAGCAGCTTAAACCAGGGCGGGTACGAGCAGTACTTC,CASSLNQGGYEQYF
NA,TRBJ2-2,TRBV30,NA,TGTGCCTGGAGTCCCAGGGCCGCTGGTGGGGAGCTGTTTTTT,CAWSPRAAGGELFF
NA,TRBJ2-7,TRBV10-3,few,TGTGCCACCGCGTGGAGCTACGAGCAGTACTTC,CATAWSYEQYF
NA,TRBJ1-1,TRBV27,NA,TGTGCCAGCAGTTTGGAACAAAGCAAGAACACTGAAGCTTTCTTT,CASSLEQSKNTEAFF
NA,TRBJ2-3,TRBV5-1,NA,TGCGCCAGCATCGACGGCGTTCCTAGCACAGATACGCAGTATTTT,CASIDGVPSTDTQYF
NA,TRBJ2-1,TRBV9,NA,TGTGCCAGCAGCGTAGGGCAGTGGAGCAATGAGCAGTTCTTC,CASSVGQWSNEQFF
NA,TRBJ2-7,TRBV27,few,TGTGCCAGCAGTCCATTCACAGTGACTGAGCAGTACTTC,CASSPFTVTEQYF
NA,TRBJ2-2,TRBV27,NA,TGTGCCAGCAGGGGGTCCGGGCTCGGGGAGCTGTTTTTT,CASRGSGLGELFF
TRBD1,TRBJ2-1,TRBV6-5,NA,TGTGCCAGCAGTTATCCGGGACAGGGCTGGAATGAGCAGTTCTTC,CASSYPGQGWNEQFF
TRBD2,TRBJ2-7,TRBV28,NA,TGTGCCAGCAGTTTATTAGGGGCGCTAGCGGGAGGCTACGAGCAGTACTTC,CASSLLGALAGGYEQYF
NA,TRBJ1-4,TRBV5-1,NA,TGCGCCAGCAGCCCTAGCAGGGTCGGCGGCGAAAAACTGTTTTTT,CASSPSRVGGEKLFF
NA,TRBJ2-1,TRBV18,NA,TGTGCCAGCTCTGAGACTACTAGCCTGACCTACAATGAGCAGTTCTTC,CASSETTSLTYNEQFF
NA,TRBJ2-7,TRBV9,NA,TGTGCCAGCAGCGTAGCACCCGGGGACGAGCAGTACTTC,CASSVAPGDEQYF
NA,TRBJ1-1,TRBV4-1,NA,TGCGCCAGCAGCCAAGATTCCACCACGATGAGCACTGAAGCTTTCTTT,CASSQDSTTMSTEAFF
NA,TRBJ1-1,TRBV6-5,NA,TGTGCCAGCAGGGACACCAATGAAGCTTTCTTT,CASRDTNEAFF
NA,TRBJ2-7,TRBV2,NA,TGTGCCAGCAAACCGGAGACCTACGAGCAGTACTTC,CASKPETYEQYF
NA,TRBJ1-5,TRBV6-6,NA,TGTGCCAGCAGTTACGAGGTTAGCAATCAGCCCCAGCATTTT,CASSYEVSNQPQHF
NA,TRBJ2-1,TRBV6-5,once,TGTGCCAGCGGTAAGGGTGGTATCAATGAGCAGTTCTTC,CASGKGGINEQFF
NA,TRBJ2-7,TRBV11-3,few,TGTGCCAGCAGCTTGGACAGCTCCTACGAGCAGTACTTC,CASSLDSSYEQYF
NA,TRBJ1-4,TRBV6-5,NA,TGTGCCAGCACCTCCGTGGGGAATGAAAAACTGTTTTTT,CASTSVGNEKLFF
NA,TRBJ2-1,TRBV5-4,few,TGTGCCAGCAGCTTGGGTACAGAGAATGAGCAGTTCTTC,CASSLGTENEQFF
NA,TRBJ2-5,TRBV29-1,once,TGCAGCGTTGAGCGGGGGCGACCCCCACCCCCAGAGACCCAGTACTTC,CSVERGRPPPPETQYF
NA,TRBJ2-3,TRBV27,NA,TGTGCCAGCAGTTTAAAAGGCACAGATACGCAGTATTTT,CASSLKGTDTQYF